This TCR beta chain stems from a study of cytomegalovirus exposure and HLA in healthy donors. Study outcomes and limitations: Among TCR beta chains, those listed as cytomegalovirus-associated numbered around 180. TCR beta sequences numbering some 17,000 were associated with HLA alleles at 0.05 false discovery rate in a later analysis. Fewer N-insertions than the roughly 630-donor mean were reportedly shown by an Asian-associated ancestry cluster in a later analysis.

With regard to this clone: Its matching antigen is unknown.

The primer mix had 60 Vbeta and 13 Jbeta primers. Here immunoSEQ multiplex PCR was the method, and the copy in TCRdb shows in-frame clones only, minus some. Across under 200,000 clones, the top ten clones capture 0.65% to 0.9% of the sample. The CDR3 is 14 amino acids. CDR1 is SGHRS, CDR2 YFSETQ, per germline. Trimming pared 3 bases from V and 1 base from J, leaving 10 bases between. The chain combines TRBV5-1 with TRBJ2-5, with TRBD1 as a possible D gene (5 bases). Source material: PBMCs. This receptor was taken from a woman aged 18-30 years in good health and CMV-seropositive. Here the CDR3 reads CASSSTQGQETQYF. The CDR3 nucleotides read TGCGCCAGCAGCTCAACTCAGGGCCAAGAGACCCAGTACTTC.